The 15 T cell receptor beta chains below were found in one sample sequenced in a study of graft-versus-host responses after intestinal transplantation. Their recognized antigens are unknown. The protocol was immunoSEQ multiplex PCR, while the TCRdb copy is restricted to in-frame clones and leaves out a portion. The sample holds about 39,000 clones, nearly 95% seen once. Sequenced here: unstimulated CD8+ T cells sorted from spleen or lymph node cells, sampled before transplant. These TCRs come from a human donor who was the organ donor for an intestinal transplant.

This sequence joins TRBV2 and TRBJ2-1, with D perhaps matching TRBD1 or TRBD2 (5 bases each). Germline lookup yields CDR1 SNHLY and CDR2 FYNNEI. The CDR3 runs to 16 residues. Trimming left V 4 bases short and J 1 base short, with 14 bases between. The CDR3 reads CASSVLGGRSYNEQFF. For the CDR3, the DNA is TGTGCCAGCAGTGTTCTTGGGGGAAGGTCCTACAATGAGCAGTTCTTC.

The gene calls are TRBV7-9 and TRBJ2-7; tentative D call: TRBD2 (6 bases). This CDR3 is built from 14 residues. Trimming left V 5 bases short and J 2 bases short, with 13 bases between. Germline V lookup: CDR1 SEHNR, CDR2 FQNEAQ (reference sequence). The DNA of the CDR3 is TGTGCCAGCAGCACGGGAGCAGGGCCCTACGAGCAGTACTTC. This sequence encodes CASSTGAGPYEQYF.

This chain joins TRBV4-1 and TRBJ1-1; no firm D call. The CDR3 covers 17 residues. The ends were cut back, 0 bases at V and 4 bases at J, with 18 bases in the middle. Germline loops: CDR1 MGHRA, CDR2 YSYEKL. The CDR3 reads CASSQEDPPGGFTEAFF. In DNA, the CDR3 is TGCGCCAGCAGCCAAGAGGACCCCCCTGGAGGGTTCACTGAAGCTTTCTTT.

The chain is built from TRBV5-1 and TRBJ1-1; D uncertain. Germline V lookup: CDR1 SGHRS, CDR2 YFSETQ. V was shortened by 0 bases and J by 3 bases, with 12 bases between the two germline ends. The CDR3 covers 15 residues. CDR3 nucleotide sequence: TGCGCCAGCAGCTTGGACGGAGGGTCAGACACTGAAGCTTTCTTT. Translating gives CASSLDGGSDTEAFF.

The chain joins TRBV4-1 to TRBJ2-7, with 8 bases that match TRBD1. Germline-derived CDR1 and CDR2 are MGHRA and YSYEKL. With V trimmed by 4 bases and J by 5 bases, 7 bases remained unmatched. The CDR3 has 14 residues. CDR3 in DNA: TGCGCCAGCAGCCTCGGACAGGGAAGAGACGAGCAGTACTTC. Protein: CASSLGQGRDEQYF.

The rearrangement uses TRBV9 and TRBJ2-1, with D possibly matching TRBD2 (5 bases). Germline lookup yields CDR1 SGDLS and CDR2 YYNGEE. The V gene lost 4 bases and the J gene lost 2 bases, with 10 bases spanning the gap. The CDR3 length is 14 residues. CDR3: CASSRGRPYNEQFF. In nucleotides, the CDR3 is TGTGCCAGCAGCCGGGGAAGGCCCTACAATGAGCAGTTCTTC.

This chain links TRBV6-5 with TRBJ1-6, with D perhaps TRBD1 (5 bases). Germline V gene lookup returns CDR1 MNHEY and CDR2 SVGAGI. The CDR3 length is 15 residues. Trimming left V 5 bases short and J 8 bases short, with 16 bases between. As DNA, the CDR3 is TGTGCCAGCAGTCCCTTCTGGGGGAAGGATTCACCCCTCCACTTT. Its protein is CASSPFWGKDSPLHF.

This chain joins TRBV6-5 and TRBJ2-2; weak D call: TRBD2 (6 bases). The germline V gene has CDR1 MNHEY and CDR2 SVGAGI. The V end was cut by 5 bases, the J end by 4 bases, with 14 bases between. CDR3 size: 15 residues. CDR3 bases: TGTGCCAGCAGTGGACCGGGACTTTTCACCGGGGAGCTGTTTTTT. Residues: CASSGPGLFTGELFF.

V usage is TRBV15 and J usage is TRBJ2-1, with D possibly being TRBD1 or TRBD2 (5 bases each). V was clipped by 0 bases and J by 8 bases, with 29 bases between them. The CDR3 has 20 amino acids. Germline CDR1 LNHNV, CDR2 YYDKDF (reference sequence). The CDR3 spells CATSRDFRGAGVRVKDEQFF. CDR3 nucleotides: TGTGCCACCAGCAGAGATTTTCGAGGGGCCGGGGTAAGAGTAAAGGATGAGCAGTTCTTC. Full variable domain (rest looked up from reference TRBV15 and TRBJ2-1): DAMVIQNPRYQVTQFGKPVTLSCSQTLNHNVMYWYQQKSSQAPKLLFHYYDKDFNNEADTPDNFQSRRPNTSFCFLDIRSPGLGDTAMYLCATSRDFRGAGVRVKDEQFFGPGTRLTVL.

This chain connects TRBV7-9 to TRBJ2-4; TRBD1 might be the D (6 bases). Per the germline V gene, CDR1 is SEHNR and CDR2 is FQNEAQ (reference sequence). V was trimmed by 5 bases and J by 10 bases, leaving 12 bases between them. This CDR3 spans 12 amino acids. CDR3 sequence: CASSRGQPIQYF. CDR3 coding DNA: TGTGCCAGCAGCCGCGGACAGCCAATTCAGTACTTC.

The chain joins TRBV9 to TRBJ1-2, with D maybe TRBD1 (6 bases). The germline V gene encodes CDR1 SGDLS and CDR2 YYNGEE. The length of the CDR3 is 13 residues. V lost 3 bases and J 4 bases, leaving 10 bases between the germline ends. The CDR3 nucleotides are TGTGCCAGCAGCGCACAGGGCCTCTATGGCTACACCTTC. This encodes CASSAQGLYGYTF.

As DNA, the CDR3 is TGCGCCAGCAGCCAAGATGTGGGGAACACTGAAGCTTTCTTT. Translating gives CASSQDVGNTEAFF. The chain has TRBV4-3 and TRBJ1-1; D call uncertain. Trimming removed 0 bases at V and 1 base at J, with 6 bases between. CDR3 length equals 14 residues. Germline values: CDR1 LGHNA, CDR2 YSLEER.

The chain has TRBV7-2 and TRBJ2-7, with TRBD2 matching 11 bases. Trimming at V came to 5 bases and at J to 4 bases, leaving 7 bases not matched to a gene. The germline V gene encodes CDR1 SGHTA and CDR2 FQGNSA. The CDR3 is 15 amino acids. CDR3: CASSELAGGRYEQYF. In DNA form, the CDR3 reads TGTGCCAGCAGCGAATTAGCGGGGGGGCGGTACGAGCAGTACTTC.

The V and J genes are TRBV7-9 and TRBJ2-3; TRBD2 agrees at 9 bases. CDR3 length equals 16 residues. The germline V gene has CDR1 SEHNR and CDR2 FQNEAQ (reference sequence). The V and J ends lost 1 base and 4 bases, in that order; junction bases with no gene match: 6. The DNA of the CDR3 is TGTGCCAGCAGCTTAGTTGGCGGGGGGGCCCCAGATACGCAGTATTTT. Translation: CASSLVGGGAPDTQYF.

The chain carries TRBV9 and TRBJ1-1, with TRBD1 as a possible D gene (5 bases). V was cut by 3 bases and J by 2 bases, with 20 bases left in between. In germline, CDR1 is SGDLS, CDR2 YYNGEE. CDR3 length: 17 residues. The CDR3 spells CASSAGQGGGLNTEAFF. As DNA, the CDR3 is TGTGCCAGCAGCGCCGGCCAGGGCGGAGGATTAAACACTGAAGCTTTCTTT.